This TCR beta chain derives from a study of T cells expressing NK-cell markers. The CDR3 spans 15 residues. Germline CDR1 is SGDLS and CDR2 is YYNGEE. Study-wide results and caveats: Specificity for HCMV among expanded NKG2C+ T cell clones was not established. Among CD8+ T cells from about six donors, dominant NKG2C+ clonotypes accounted for roughly 1.0-7.0%.

After re-calling the 5' RACE reads, TCRdb lists one entry per CDR3 protein, DNA absent. Seen in this sample are some 150,000 distinct CDR3 sequences; the ten most common clones hold approximately 12%. Note on this clonotype: As yet, its antigen is unknown.

V is TRBV9 and J is TRBJ2-1; the TCRdb D gene call, TRBD2, has no DNA to confirm it. The receptor comes from a young man in good health. The specimen was blood T cells: a sorted CD56 or NKG2C T cell subset, CD4+ or CD8+ T cells, or bulk PBMC T cells (not recorded which). CDR3 region: CASSVGSGSGNEQFF.